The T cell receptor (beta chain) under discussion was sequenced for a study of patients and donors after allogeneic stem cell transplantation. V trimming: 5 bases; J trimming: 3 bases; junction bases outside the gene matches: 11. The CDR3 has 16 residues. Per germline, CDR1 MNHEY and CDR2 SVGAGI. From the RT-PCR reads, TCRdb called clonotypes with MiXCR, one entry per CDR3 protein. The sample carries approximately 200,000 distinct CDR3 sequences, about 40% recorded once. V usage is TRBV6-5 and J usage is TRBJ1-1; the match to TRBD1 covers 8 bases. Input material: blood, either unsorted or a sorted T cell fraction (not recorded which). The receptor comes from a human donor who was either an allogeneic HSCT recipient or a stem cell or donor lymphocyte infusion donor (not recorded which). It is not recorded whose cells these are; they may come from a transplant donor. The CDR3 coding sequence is TGTGCCAGCAGTGAGCTCGAGGACAGGGCAGACACTGAAGCTTTCTTT. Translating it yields CASSELEDRADTEAFF.